Listed below are T cell receptor beta chains from one sample, sequenced in a study of shared clonotypes between healthy human individuals. The repertoire was sequenced with immunoSEQ multiplex PCR; TCRdb's copy has only in-frame clones and lacks some. The table shows around 700,000 clones, with 74% occurring only once. The sequenced material came from memory CD4+ T cells sorted from blood. The receptors derive from a woman aged 25 to 39 in good health. The CDR3 runs from the conserved cysteine through the conserved F or W. The D gene is left open where the match is weak. Size is omitted from some rows. Given values are once, few, many or a class for expanded clones.

>once|TRBJ1-4|TRBD1|TRBV5-4
TGCGCCAGCAGCTTGGGACAGATCAATGAAAAACTGTTTTTT
CASSLGQINEKLFF
>.|TRBJ2-7|.|TRBV28
TGTGCCAGCAGTTTCCACAGCGACACCTCCTACGAGCAGTACTTC
CASSFHSDTSYEQYF
>once|TRBJ2-2|.|TRBV18
TGTGCCAGCTCACCCACAGGGAACACCGGGGAGCTGTTTTTT
CASSPTGNTGELFF
>.|TRBJ1-2|.|TRBV28
TGTGCCAGCAGTCCCGCTCCCAGGGTCAGCTATGGCTACACCTTC
CASSPAPRVSYGYTF
>once|TRBJ2-3|TRBD2|TRBV5-1
TGCGCCAGCAGCTGGGGTAGCGGGAGTGGCGCAGATACGCAGTATTTT
CASSWGSGSGADTQYF
>.|TRBJ2-1|TRBD1|TRBV5-1
TGCGCCAGCAGCTTCGGACAGGGCGGGTACAATGAGCAGTTCTTC
CASSFGQGGYNEQFF
>.|TRBJ2-3|TRBD1|TRBV28
TGTGCCAGCAGTTCGACAGGGGGCACAGATACGCAGTATTTT
CASSSTGGTDTQYF
>.|TRBJ1-2|.|TRBV11-2
TGTGCCAGCAGCTGGGCGGGGGGAACCTATGGCTACACCTTC
CASSWAGGTYGYTF
>once|TRBJ2-7|.|TRBV4-1
TGCGCCAGCAGCCAAGATCGAGGAATAGCGGGGACAGGCTCCTACGAGCAGTACTTC
CASSQDRGIAGTGSYEQYF
>.|TRBJ2-2|TRBD1|TRBV19
TGTGCCAGTAGTCCTCCGGGACAGGGTTTCACCGGGGAGCTGTTTTTT
CASSPPGQGFTGELFF
>.|TRBJ2-3|.|TRBV6-4
TGTGCCAGCAGTGGAGTGGGCGGTGTAGATACGCAGTATTTT
CASSGVGGVDTQYF
>few|TRBJ2-2|TRBD1|TRBV28
TGTGCCAGCAGTTACACTCCGGGACAGGGGGTTAGTACCGGGGAGCTGTTTTTT
CASSYTPGQGVSTGELFF
>.|TRBJ2-5|TRBD1|TRBV27
TGTGCCAGCAGAGTTACAGGGGGGGAGACCCAGTACTTC
CASRVTGGETQYF
>few|TRBJ2-2|.|TRBV5-1
TGCGCCAGCAGCTTGGGGGTGTCAGGGCTCACCGGGGAGCTGTTTTTT
CASSLGVSGLTGELFF
>.|TRBJ2-7|TRBD2|TRBV6-5
TGTGCCAGCAGCTCCCTGGCGGGAGGGTCCTACGAGCAGTACTTC
CASSSLAGGSYEQYF
>.|TRBJ2-7|TRBD2|TRBV5-1
TGCGCCAGCAGCTTTAAGCGGACTAGCGGGAGCTCCTACGAGCAGTACTTC
CASSFKRTSGSSYEQYF
>few|TRBJ1-5|.|TRBV27
TGTGCCAGCAGTTTATCGTTTGGGGGTATTCAGCCCCAGCATTTT
CASSLSFGGIQPQHF
>few|TRBJ2-3|TRBD2|TRBV5-4
TGTGCCAGCAGCTGGGGGACTAGCGGGGGAACAGATACGCAGTATTTT
CASSWGTSGGTDTQYF
>once|TRBJ2-7|TRBD2|TRBV7-8
TGTGCCAGCAGCTTAGATGGGACTAGCAACGAGCAGTACTTC
CASSLDGTSNEQYF
>.|TRBJ2-3|TRBD1|TRBV6-6
TGTGCCAGCGACAGGGGCGCAGATACGCAGTATTTT
CASDRGADTQYF
>.|TRBJ2-3|.|TRBV19
TGTGCCAGTAGTATAGGAGATACGCAGTATTTT
CASSIGDTQYF
>.|TRBJ1-3|.|TRBV11-2
TGTGCCAGCAGCTTAGATTCGGGTTCCGCTGGAAACACCATATATTTT
CASSLDSGSAGNTIYF
>.|TRBJ2-1|.|TRBV11-2
TGTGCCAGCAGCCAAGGATCCTACAATGAGCAGTTCTTC
CASSQGSYNEQFF
>.|TRBJ1-1|.|TRBV11-2
TGTGCCAGCAGCCCGGAACAGGGAAGGAGGACTGAAGCTTTCTTT
CASSPEQGRRTEAFF
>.|TRBJ2-7|.|TRBV28
TGTGCCAGCAGTGCCTTGGAATGGGAGACCTCCTACGAGCAGTACTTC
CASSALEWETSYEQYF
>.|TRBJ2-7|TRBD2|TRBV5-1
TGCGCCAGCAGCTTGGCCACTAGCGGGAGTGGGTACGAGCAGTACTTC
CASSLATSGSGYEQYF
>.|TRBJ2-7|TRBD2|TRBV5-1
TGCGCCAGCAGCCCGAGCGGGAGCATGGGTTACGAGCAGTACTTC
CASSPSGSMGYEQYF
>.|TRBJ2-1|.|TRBV6-1
TGTGCCAGCAGTGAACAGCCATACAATGAGCAGTTCTTC
CASSEQPYNEQFF
>.|TRBJ2-3|TRBD2|TRBV28
TGTGCCAGCACTTCCGGGGGCGCGGGAGGCAAAGATACGCAGTATTTT
CASTSGGAGGKDTQYF
>.|TRBJ1-4|.|TRBV6-5
TGTGCCAGCAGTTACTCGGCAGGCAACGATGAAAAACTGTTTTTT
CASSYSAGNDEKLFF
>.|TRBJ2-7|TRBD2|TRBV28
TGTGCCAGCAGTTTCCACGGACTAGCGGACTCCTACGAGCAGTACTTC
CASSFHGLADSYEQYF
>.|TRBJ2-7|TRBD2|TRBV18
TGTGCCAGCTCACCGGGGACTAGCGGGGGCGCGGGGGAGCAGTACTTC
CASSPGTSGGAGEQYF
>few|TRBJ2-3|TRBD2|TRBV4-1
TGCGCCAGCAGCCAAGGGGGTAGCGGGAGGTTAGATACGCAGTATTTT
CASSQGGSGRLDTQYF
>.|TRBJ1-5|.|TRBV28
TGTGCCAGCAGTACCCCCACAGGGTATCAGCCCCAGCATTTT
CASSTPTGYQPQHF
>.|TRBJ2-1|.|TRBV11-2
TGTGCCAGCAGCTTAGGAGCGTATGAGCAGTTCTTC
CASSLGAYEQFF
>.|TRBJ2-3|TRBD1|TRBV5-1
TGCGCCAGCAGCCAGTGGCGGGTGGACAGGGGGGTCACAGATACGCAGTATTTT
CASSQWRVDRGVTDTQYF
>.|TRBJ1-2|.|TRBV27
TGTGCCAGCAGTTTAGGGGAGACCTATGGCTACACCTTC
CASSLGETYGYTF
>.|TRBJ2-3|.|TRBV23-1
TGCGCCAGCAGCCAACGGCAGGGACACACAGATACGCAGTATTTT
CASSQRQGHTDTQYF
>.|TRBJ2-3|.|TRBV6-5
TGTGCCAGCAGTTTAGGTTTGGGGCAGGGAAGGGATACGCAGTATTTT
CASSLGLGQGRDTQYF
>.|TRBJ1-6|TRBD1|TRBV30
TGTGCCTGGAGTCGATCCAGGGGGCTTAGTTCACCCCTCCACTTT
CAWSRSRGLSSPLHF
>.|TRBJ2-2|TRBD2|TRBV28
TGTGCCAGCAGTTTTTCGGTGACGGGAGGTCCCACCGGGGAGCTGTTTTTT
CASSFSVTGGPTGELFF
>.|TRBJ2-2|TRBD2|TRBV27
TGTGCCAGCAGTAGGACTAGCGGGAGATTCGGGGAGCTGTTTTTT
CASSRTSGRFGELFF
>.|TRBJ2-1|.|TRBV7-9
TGTGCCAGCAGCTCGGCAGGAGGCTACAATGAGCAGTTCTTC
CASSSAGGYNEQFF
>.|TRBJ2-2|.|TRBV7-2
TGTGCCAGCAGCTTAGCTTTCGGGGAGACTACCGGGGAGCTGTTTTTT
CASSLAFGETTGELFF
>.|TRBJ2-7|.|TRBV7-8
TGTGCCAGCAGCTTAGGGGGACGACACTACGAGCAGTACTTC
CASSLGGRHYEQYF
>few|TRBJ1-3|.|TRBV7-6
TGTGCCAGCGCAGGACAGCTAACTGGAAACACCATATATTTT
CASAGQLTGNTIYF
>.|TRBJ2-2|.|TRBV5-1
TGCGCCAGCAGCGAACAGGTCAACACCGGGGAGCTGTTTTTT
CASSEQVNTGELFF